These 8 T cell receptor beta chains came from one sample sequenced in a study of breast tumors, draining lymph nodes, adjacent tissues. From the multiplex PCR reads, TCRdb called clonotypes with MiXCR, one entry per CDR3 protein. The repertoire holds about 100,000 distinct CDR3 sequences, with around 20% as singletons. The lymph nodes were axillary draining lymph nodes from breast cancer patients. The sequenced material came from axillary lymph node tissue. The receptors derive from a female donor with breast cancer. Some clones in this sample may be carry-over from other donors' samples.

Points on this clonotype: A junction end diverges from the germline sequence, so it may reflect a read error. The genes are TRBV6-1 and TRBJ1-1; 7 bases are a match to TRBD1. The CDR3 contains 14 residues. Germline CDR1 reads MNHNS; CDR2 reads SASEGT. CDR3 in amino acids: CASSAGQRNTEAFF. The DNA of the CDR3 is TGTGCCAGCAGTGCGGGACAGAGGAACACTGAAGCCTTCTTT.

This CDR3 is CSASVRDRFGDEQFF. CDR3 bases: TGCAGTGCTAGCGTCCGAGACAGGTTTGGGGATGAGCAGTTCTTC. The rearrangement joins TRBV20-1 to TRBJ2-1; possible D gene TRBD1, 6 bases. V lost 3 bases and J 8 bases, leaving 20 bases between the germline ends. The CDR3 has 15 residues. Germline CDR1 reads DFQATT; CDR2 reads SNEGSKA (reference sequence).

This clonotype was detected many times. This sequence joins TRBV6-6 and TRBJ2-5, with D perhaps matching TRBD1 (5 bases). Germline V gives CDR1 MNHNY, CDR2 SVGAGI (reference sequence). The length of the CDR3 is 15 residues. Trimming left V 5 bases short and J 4 bases short, with 17 bases between. CDR3 nucleotide sequence: TGTGCCAGCAGTCGCGTTTTAAGACAGCGAGAGACCCAGTACTTC. It encodes CASSRVLRQRETQYF.

Concerning this clonotype itself: A much larger clone lies one base from this, so it may be a read error. The conserved final phenylalanine or tryptophan is absent from the CDR3, which likely points to a read error. The chain couples TRBV5-1 to TRBJ2-3; 9 bases agree with TRBD1. Germline lookup yields CDR1 SGHRS and CDR2 YFSETQ. This CDR3 is built from 13 residues. V lost 7 bases, J lost 2 bases, and 2 bases stayed unmatched. CDR3 in amino acids: CASGTGNTDTQYL. In DNA, the CDR3 is TGCGCCAGCGGGACAGGGAACACAGATACGCAGTATCTT.

This clonotype was picked up many times. This rearrangement joins TRBV2 to TRBJ2-7; possibly TRBD1 or TRBD2 for D (5 bases each). The CDR3 is 14 amino acids. Germline loops: CDR1 SNHLY, CDR2 FYNNEI. V was trimmed by 3 bases and J by 2 bases, leaving 11 bases between them. The CDR3 spells CASSDGKGPYEQYF. The CDR3 bases are TGTGCCAGCAGTGATGGGAAGGGACCCTACGAGCAGTACTTC.

Concerning this clonotype itself: Given a much more abundant clone one base away, this may be a read error. The chain has TRBV10-3 and TRBJ2-1; D is ambiguous. Germline V CDR1 and CDR2: ENHRY, SYGVKD. This CDR3 has 15 residues. Trimming cost V 0 bases and J 4 bases, with 10 bases left between them. CDR3 in DNA: TGTGCCATCAGTGAGTCGGCGAGAGAGTACAATGAGCAGTTCTTC. Encoded protein: CAISESAREYNEQFF.

This clonotype was recorded many times. This rearrangement joins TRBV12-5 to TRBJ2-2; 7 bases are shared with TRBD1. Germline loops: CDR1 LGHNT, CDR2 FRNRAP. The CDR3 runs to 15 residues. V shed 4 bases, J shed 1 base, and the junction held 3 bases outside the gene matches. The CDR3 here is CASGSRTGNTGELFF. CDR3 nucleotides: TGTGCTAGTGGTTCCCGGACAGGGAACACCGGGGAGCTGTTTTTT.

This clonotype was seen at least ten times. The chain uses TRBV7-2 and TRBJ2-7, with 9 bases identical to TRBD1. V gave up 0 bases and J gave up 3 bases; unmatched junction bases: 3. This CDR3 has 15 residues. Germline lookup yields CDR1 SGHTA and CDR2 FQGNSA. CDR3 DNA: TGTGCCAGCAGCTTAGCCACAGGGGGCCTCTACGAGCAGTACTTC. Translation: CASSLATGGLYEQYF.